This TCR beta chain emerged from a study of cytotoxic CD8 clonotypes in ibrutinib-treated CLL. About the study: Across the patients, about a dozen were relapsed/refractory, 15 treatment-naive and about 17 IGHV unmutated. Response samples followed a median about twelve months of treatment, range 6 to 36.

Sequencing was performed with immunoSEQ multiplex PCR; in TCRdb, only in-frame clones are kept and a portion is missing. Here the sample spans approximately 60,000 clones, roughly 50% being singletons. CDR1 is SGHDN, CDR2 FVKESK, per germline. Trimming cost V 4 bases and J 3 bases; bases outside gene matches: 4. The CDR3 has 15 residues. Study outcomes and limitations: Treatment saw public clonotypes, which were uncommon, either contract or stay stable.

Of note for this clone: Its antigen remains unknown.

The chain is built from TRBV14 and TRBJ2-1, with 9 nucleotides matching TRBD2. The sample in question was PBMCs, obtained after 24 months of ibrutinib treatment. The receptor's source is a human donor with chronic lymphocytic leukemia. CDR3 loop: CASSRGGAHYNEQFF. CDR3 in DNA: TGTGCCAGCAGCCGCGGGGGGGCGCACTACAATGAGCAGTTCTTC.